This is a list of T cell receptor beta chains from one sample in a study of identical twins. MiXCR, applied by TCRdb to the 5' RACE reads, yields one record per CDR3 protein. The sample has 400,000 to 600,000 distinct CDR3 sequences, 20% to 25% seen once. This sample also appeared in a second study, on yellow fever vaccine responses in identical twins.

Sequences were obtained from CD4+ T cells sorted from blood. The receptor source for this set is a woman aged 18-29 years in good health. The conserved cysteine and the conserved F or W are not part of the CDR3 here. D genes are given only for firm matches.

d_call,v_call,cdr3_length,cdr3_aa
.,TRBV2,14,ASSEGRSSSTDTQY
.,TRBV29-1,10,SVKGAGETQY
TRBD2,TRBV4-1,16,ASSQVGTTKRGENEQF
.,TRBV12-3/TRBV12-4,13,ASSFGGAISGELF
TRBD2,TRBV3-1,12,ASSPSGTSGEQY
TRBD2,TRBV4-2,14,ASSQETSASTDTQY
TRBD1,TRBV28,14,ASRIGGQGLNTEAF
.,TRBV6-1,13,ASSESRQGNQPQH
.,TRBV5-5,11,ADREGTTGELF
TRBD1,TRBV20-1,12,SATPGGPNEKLF
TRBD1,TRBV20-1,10,SASGTGRELF
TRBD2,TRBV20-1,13,SALSARTSQETQY
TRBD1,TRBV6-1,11,ASRTLTGLGQY
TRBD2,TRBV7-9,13,ASSSGLAGVDTQY
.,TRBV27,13,ASSLFRDSTDTQY
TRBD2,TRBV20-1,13,SARLTSAPTETQY
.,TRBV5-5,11,ASSPGWDQPQH
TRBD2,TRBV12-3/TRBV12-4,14,ASRKAGTSGYNEQF
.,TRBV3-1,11,ASSQLSAETQY
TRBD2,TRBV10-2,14,ASSETSGSWRETQY
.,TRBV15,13,ATSRDPLAYNEQF
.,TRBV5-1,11,ASSLATDTEAF
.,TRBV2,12,ASRVGRIDNEQF
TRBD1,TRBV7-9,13,ASSPRDRGSNEQF
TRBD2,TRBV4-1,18,ASSQDVGRVLAGGTYEQY
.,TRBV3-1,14,ASSPGGLSSYNEQF
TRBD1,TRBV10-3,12,AIGSGTGVYEQY
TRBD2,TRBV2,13,ASSAGGAYTGELF
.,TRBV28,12,ASSLFGPGETQY
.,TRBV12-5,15,ASGLAKAEGYTDTQY
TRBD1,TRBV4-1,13,ASSQEGQGNTEAF
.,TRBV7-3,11,ASSLNEGNEQF
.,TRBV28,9,ASSRGVVQY
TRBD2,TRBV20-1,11,SAKSGSFDEQF
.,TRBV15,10,ATSRGSTEAF
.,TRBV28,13,ASSLGSSGWETQY
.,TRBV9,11,ASSVSLSDTQY
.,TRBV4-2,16,ASSQDMDLRKAKNIQY
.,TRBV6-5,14,ASSYTGAPNTGELF
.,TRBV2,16,ASSLLAPPAGSTDTQY
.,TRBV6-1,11,ASSPTFTGELF
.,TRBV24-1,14,ATSDFGEKGTDTQY
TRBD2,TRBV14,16,ASSQDRASGSFGNEQF
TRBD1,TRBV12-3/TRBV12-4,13,ASSSRDRGTGELF
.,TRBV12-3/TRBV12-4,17,ASSSQWQDTTMAYNEQF
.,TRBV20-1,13,SARGLPTSRGEQY
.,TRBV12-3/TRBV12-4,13,ASTIRGVAYNEQF
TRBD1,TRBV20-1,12,SATSGTGGNTQY
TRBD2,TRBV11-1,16,ASSLLLWRGGLTDTQY
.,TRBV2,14,ASRKVRIGGDNEQF
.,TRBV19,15,ASSIIGSASGANVLT
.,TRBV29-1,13,SVILSPDGSDTQY
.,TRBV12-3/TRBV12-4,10,ASSPHGTEAF
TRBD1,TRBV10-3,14,AISGDGTGERGEQY
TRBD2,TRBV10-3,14,AISESSGGQYNEQF